The 15 T cell receptor beta chains reported below all come from one sample, sequenced in a study of T cell changes during pregnancy in multiple sclerosis. Sequencing used immunoSEQ multiplex PCR; TCRdb keeps in-frame clones, though not all of them. The sample has approximately 42,000 clones; around four fifths are singletons. The sequenced sample was CD4+ T cells from peripheral blood mononuclear cells, obtained before pregnancy. Receptors were obtained from a female donor with multiple sclerosis, enrolled in a pregnancy study.

The chain is built from TRBV11-1 and TRBJ2-1, with 12 bases identical to TRBD2. V lost 6 bases to trimming and J lost 6 bases; unmatched junction nucleotides: 6. CDR3 length: 15 amino acids. The germline CDR1 and CDR2 sequences are SGHAT and FQDESV (reference sequence). The DNA for the CDR3 is TGTGCCAGCAGACCGACTAGCGGGGGCTCCAATGAGCAGTTCTTC. It encodes CASRPTSGGSNEQFF.

CDR3 nucleotides: TGTGCCAGCAGCCTGGGACTGCCAAGGAATACGCAGTATTTT. This codes for CASSLGLPRNTQYF. The rearrangement joins TRBV7-6 to TRBJ2-3; D is perhaps TRBD2 (6 bases). V shed 5 bases and J shed 7 bases, with 16 bases lying between them. Looked up from germline, CDR1 is SGHVS and CDR2 is FNYEAQ. This CDR3 is 14 amino acids long.

The V call is TRBV7-2, the J call TRBJ2-5, with 7 bases aligning to TRBD1. Unmatched junction bases numbered 12, after V lost 6 bases and J lost 5 bases. This CDR3 contains 15 residues. Per the germline V gene, CDR1 is SGHTA and CDR2 is FQGNSA. The CDR3, as DNA: TGTGCCAGCAGGAACGACAGGGACGCGGGCGAGACCCAGTACTTC. This translates into CASRNDRDAGETQYF.

This clone is a singleton in its sample. This sequence joins TRBV2 and TRBJ1-6; TRBD1 matches at 11 bases. There are 16 residues in the CDR3. V was clipped by 6 bases and J by 10 bases; unmatched bases: 11. Germline-derived CDR1 and CDR2 are SNHLY and FYNNEI. This CDR3 reads CASRSTRTGGASPLHF. The CDR3, as DNA: TGTGCCAGCAGATCTACAAGGACAGGGGGCGCATCACCCCTCCACTTT.

This chain's CDR3 is CASGEQGRSQYF. The CDR3, as DNA: TGTGCCAGCGGGGAACAGGGGCGGTCGCAGTACTTC. The V call is TRBV2, the J call TRBJ2-7; 7 bases align to TRBD1. The CDR3 consists of 12 residues. Germline V gives CDR1 SNHLY, CDR2 FYNNEI. J lost 9 bases, V lost 8 bases, and 10 bases had no gene match.

The CDR3 sequence is CASSDSGTYEQYF. In nucleotides, the CDR3 is TGTGCCAGCAGTGATTCAGGGACCTACGAGCAGTACTTC. This rearrangement joins TRBV6-1 to TRBJ2-7, with a possible D match to TRBD1 (5 bases). CDR1 and CDR2 from the germline V gene are MNHNS and SASEGT. This CDR3 has 13 amino acids. V lost 3 bases and J lost 2, with 8 bases in between.

The V gene is TRBV5-1, the J gene TRBJ2-5, with D possibly TRBD1 on 6 matching bases. V lost 1 base and J lost 2, with 9 bases in between. The CDR3 consists of 14 residues. Germline loops: CDR1 SGHRS, CDR2 YFSETQ. CDR3 loop: CASSLNGQQETQYF. The CDR3, as DNA: TGCGCCAGCAGCTTGAATGGACAGCAAGAGACCCAGTACTTC.

The V gene is TRBV7-2, the J gene TRBJ2-1; TRBD2 agrees at 8 bases. CDR1 and CDR2 (germline): SGHTA, FQGNSA. V shed 1 base, J shed 6 bases, and the junction held 8 bases outside the gene matches. This CDR3 has 16 amino acids. The CDR3 sequence is CASSLGGVLAGNEQFF. In DNA, the CDR3 is TGTGCCAGCAGCTTAGGGGGTGTGCTAGCGGGCAATGAGCAGTTCTTC. Full variable domain (remainder filled in from reference TRBV7-2 and TRBJ2-1): GAGVSQSPSNKVTEKGKDVELRCDPISGHTALYWYRQSLGQGLEFLIYFQGNSAPDKSGLPSDRFSAERTGGSVSTLTIQRTQQEDSAVYLCASSLGGVLAGNEQFFGPGTRLTVL.

The chain uses TRBV10-3 and TRBJ2-1; TRBD1 might be the D (7 bases). This CDR3 is built from 19 residues. In germline, CDR1 is ENHRY, CDR2 SYGVKD. V gave up 7 bases and J gave up 8 bases, with 33 bases separating them. The CDR3 here is CAITHLKGTQGGVIDEQFF. The CDR3 bases are TGTGCCATCACCCACTTAAAGGGCACCCAGGGGGGTGTCATTGATGAGCAGTTCTTC.

The gene calls are TRBV7-3 and TRBJ2-6, with 7 bases lining up with TRBD1. The CDR3 is 18 residues long. Germline V CDR1 and CDR2: SGHTA, FQGTGA. J gave up 1 base and V 5 bases, and 11 bases lay outside the gene matches. CDR3 nucleotide sequence: TGTGCCAGCAGCCTAAAGACAGGGTGGTTATCTGGGGCCAACGTCCTGACTTTC. Its protein is CASSLKTGWLSGANVLTF.

The chain carries TRBV6-5 and TRBJ2-3; 9 bases are shared with TRBD2. Germline V gene data show CDR1 as MNHEY and CDR2 as SVGAGI. The ends lost 5 bases at V and 1 base at J; junction bases unmatched: 4. This CDR3 region has 15 residues. CDR3 in amino acids: CASSRLAVGTDTQYF. Here the CDR3 DNA reads TGTGCCAGCAGTCGACTAGCGGTGGGCACAGATACGCAGTATTTT.

The rearrangement links TRBV7-3 to TRBJ2-6, with D unresolved. V dropped 5 bases and J dropped 5 bases, with 19 bases sitting between them. Germline loops: CDR1 SGHTA, CDR2 FQGTGA. The CDR3 runs to 17 residues. CDR3 nucleotides: TGTGCCAGCAGCCTAGATCGCTTACAAAGTCGGGCCAACGTCCTGACTTTC. Residues: CASSLDRLQSRANVLTF.

This clone was observed a handful of times. The rearrangement links TRBV6-4 to TRBJ1-1; D may be TRBD1 (5 bases). V lost 5 bases, J lost 5 bases, and 12 bases lay in between. The CDR3 covers 13 residues. Germline V gene data show CDR1 as MRHNA and CDR2 as SNTAGT. In DNA form, the CDR3 reads TGTGCCAGCAGTAACGGGGGTGGGACTGAAGCTTTCTTT. It codes for CASSNGGGTEAFF.

The genes are TRBV7-8 and TRBJ2-5; 8 nucleotides line up with TRBD1. Trimming removed 5 bases from V and 0 bases from J; junction bases left unmatched: 8. Germline CDR1 and CDR2: SGHVS and FQNEAQ. The CDR3 runs to 16 residues. In DNA form, the CDR3 reads TGTGCCAGCAGCCCCGACAGGGGCTGGAACCAAGAGACCCAGTACTTC. Protein: CASSPDRGWNQETQYF.

The V call is TRBV6-1, the J call TRBJ2-6; 7 bases match TRBD1. There are 18 residues in the CDR3. CDR1 is MNHNS and CDR2 is SASEGT in the germline V gene. Losses at the gene ends were 4 bases for V and 4 bases for J; bases not matched to a gene: 13. The DNA of the CDR3 is TGTGCCAGCAGTGCCTACGGGACAGTGGGTATAGGGGCCAACGTCCTGACTTTC. Translating gives CASSAYGTVGIGANVLTF.